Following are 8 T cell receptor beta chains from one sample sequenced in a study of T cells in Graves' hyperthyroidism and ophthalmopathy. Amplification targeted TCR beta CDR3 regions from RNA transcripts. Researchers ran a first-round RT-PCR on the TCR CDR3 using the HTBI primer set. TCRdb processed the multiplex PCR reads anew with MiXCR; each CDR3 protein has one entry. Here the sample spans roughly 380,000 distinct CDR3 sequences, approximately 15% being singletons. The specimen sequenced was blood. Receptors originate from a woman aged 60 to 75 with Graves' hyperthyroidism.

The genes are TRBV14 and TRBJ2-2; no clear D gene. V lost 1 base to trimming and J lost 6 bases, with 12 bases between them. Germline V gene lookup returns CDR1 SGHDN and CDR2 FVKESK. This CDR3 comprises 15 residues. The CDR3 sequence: CASSQGVGPPGELFF. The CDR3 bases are TGTGCCAGCAGCCAAGGAGTCGGTCCCCCCGGGGAGCTGTTTTTT.

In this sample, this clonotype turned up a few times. The CDR3 protein is CASSQDRASGRVDEQYF. CDR3 nucleotide sequence: TGCGCCAGCAGCCAAGATAGGGCTAGCGGGAGGGTCGACGAGCAGTACTTC. This chain connects TRBV4-1 to TRBJ2-7; 12 positions match TRBD2. Germline V gene lookup returns CDR1 MGHRA and CDR2 YSYEKL. The CDR3 spans 17 residues. V gave up 0 bases and J gave up 5 bases; unmatched junction bases: 8.

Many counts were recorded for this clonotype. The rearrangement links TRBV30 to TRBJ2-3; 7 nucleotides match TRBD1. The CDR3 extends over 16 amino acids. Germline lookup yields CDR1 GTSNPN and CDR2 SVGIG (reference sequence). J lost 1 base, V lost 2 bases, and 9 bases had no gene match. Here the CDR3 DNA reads TGTGCCTGGAGTCCAGGACACCAGGGGGGCACAGATACGCAGTATTTT. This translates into CAWSPGHQGGTDTQYF.

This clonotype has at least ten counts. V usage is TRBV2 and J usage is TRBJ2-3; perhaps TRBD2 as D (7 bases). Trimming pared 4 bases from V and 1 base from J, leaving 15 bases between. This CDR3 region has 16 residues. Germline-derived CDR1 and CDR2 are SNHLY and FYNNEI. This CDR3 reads CASSVREGGGTDTQYF. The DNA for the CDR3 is TGTGCCAGCAGTGTCAGGGAGGGGGGGGGCACAGATACGCAGTATTTT.

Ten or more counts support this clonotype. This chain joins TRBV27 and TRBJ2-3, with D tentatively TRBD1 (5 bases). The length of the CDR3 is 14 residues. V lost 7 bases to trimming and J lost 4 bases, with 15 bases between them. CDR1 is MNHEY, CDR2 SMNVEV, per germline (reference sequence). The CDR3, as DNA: TGTGCCAGCAAGAAGGACAATCCCCCAGATACGCAGTATTTT. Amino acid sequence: CASKKDNPPDTQYF.

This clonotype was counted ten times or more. CDR3 nucleotides: TGTGCCAGCAGCTTAGTAGGTAGCGGACGCTACTCCTACAATGAGCAGTTCTTC. Its translation: CASSLVGSGRYSYNEQFF. The V call is TRBV7-6, the J call TRBJ2-1; TRBD2 might be the D (6 bases). Germline V CDR1 and CDR2: SGHVS, FNYEAQ. This CDR3 spans 18 amino acids. Trimming shortened V by 1 base and J by 0 bases, and 16 bases separated the two germline ends.

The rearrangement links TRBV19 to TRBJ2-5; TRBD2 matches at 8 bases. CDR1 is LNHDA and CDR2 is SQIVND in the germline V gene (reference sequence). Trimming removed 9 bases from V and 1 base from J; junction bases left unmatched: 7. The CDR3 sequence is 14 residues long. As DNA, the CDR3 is TGTGCCAGCAGCTTAGCGGGGCCCCAAGAGACCCAGTACTTC. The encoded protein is CASSLAGPQETQYF.

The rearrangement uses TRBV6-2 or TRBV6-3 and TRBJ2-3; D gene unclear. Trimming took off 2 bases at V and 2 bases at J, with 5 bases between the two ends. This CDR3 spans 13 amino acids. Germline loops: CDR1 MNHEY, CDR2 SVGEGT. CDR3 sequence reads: CASSYPTTDTQYF. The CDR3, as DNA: TGTGCCAGCAGTTACCCGACCACAGATACGCAGTATTTT.